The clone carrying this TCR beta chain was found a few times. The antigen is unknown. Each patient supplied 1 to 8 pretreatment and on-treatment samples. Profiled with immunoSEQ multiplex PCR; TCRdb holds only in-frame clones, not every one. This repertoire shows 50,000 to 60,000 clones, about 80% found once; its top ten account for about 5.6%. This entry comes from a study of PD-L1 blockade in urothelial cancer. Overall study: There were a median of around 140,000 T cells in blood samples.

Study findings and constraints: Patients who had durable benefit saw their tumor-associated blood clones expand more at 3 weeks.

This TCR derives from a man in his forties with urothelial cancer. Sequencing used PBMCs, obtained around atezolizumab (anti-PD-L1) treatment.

The CDR3: CASSATLGNAFF. CDR3 in DNA: TGTGCCAGCAGTGCTACTCTAGGCAACGCTTTCTTT. The chain recombines TRBV25-1 with TRBJ1-1; unclear D gene. Trimming stripped 4 bases from V and 11 bases from J, with 14 bases between. In germline, CDR1 is MGHDK, CDR2 SYGVNS. This CDR3 region has 12 residues.